Below are 6 T cell receptor beta chains sequenced from a single sample in a study of T cell repertoires in ileal Crohn's disease. This sample's time point: neoterminal ileum biopsy at postoperative endoscopy, about 6 months after surgery. Profiling relied on immunoSEQ multiplex PCR, and the TCRdb table lists in-frame clones only, not all of them. The repertoire consists of about 12,000 clones, with approximately 78% occurring once and the leading ten covering under 13%. The material sequenced was ileal tissue. The source of these receptors is an adult with Crohn's disease.

The genes are TRBV2 and TRBJ2-3; 12 positions agree with TRBD2. CDR1 and CDR2 from the germline V gene are SNHLY and FYNNEI. The CDR3 spans 15 residues. After removal of 7 bases from V and 4 bases from J, the junction contained 6 bases not matched to a gene. CDR3 sequence: CASNLAGGPADTQYF. Here the CDR3 DNA reads TGTGCCAGCAATCTAGCGGGGGGGCCCGCAGATACGCAGTATTTT.

This clone turned up a few times. The chain carries TRBV19 and TRBJ1-2, with unresolved D. The germline CDR1 and CDR2 sequences are LNHDA and SQIVND (reference sequence). V dropped 0 bases and J dropped 5 bases, with 7 bases sitting between them. This CDR3 has 13 amino acids. CDR3 residues: CASSIDQRYGYTF. In DNA form, the CDR3 reads TGTGCCAGTAGTATAGATCAACGGTATGGCTACACCTTC.

This chain links TRBV18 with TRBJ2-7, with D tentatively TRBD2 (5 bases). Germline V gene sequence: CDR1 KGHSH, CDR2 LQKENI. The length of the CDR3 is 15 residues. V was clipped by 6 bases and J by 0 bases, with 15 bases between them. CDR3 sequence: CASSMTEASSYEQYF. The CDR3, as DNA: TGTGCCAGCTCCATGACGGAGGCGAGCTCCTACGAGCAGTACTTC.

J is TRBJ2-3 and V is TRBV10-2; D gene unclear. From germline, CDR1 is WSHSY and CDR2 SAAADI. V was cut by 1 base and J by 2 bases, with 7 bases left in between. This CDR3 has 14 amino acids. DNA for the CDR3: TGCGCCAGCAGTGAGTGGCGGAACACAGATACGCAGTATTTT. Amino acid sequence: CASSEWRNTDTQYF.

This chain connects TRBV5-1 to TRBJ2-1, with TRBD2 matching 7 bases. After removal of 0 bases from V and 8 bases from J, the junction contained 5 bases not matched to a gene. CDR3 length equals 14 residues. The germline V gene encodes CDR1 SGHRS and CDR2 YFSETQ. The CDR3 protein is CASSLGLAVDEQFF. CDR3 bases: TGCGCCAGCAGCTTGGGACTAGCAGTGGATGAGCAGTTCTTC.

The rearrangement joins TRBV6-1 to TRBJ2-7; tentative D call: TRBD1 (6 bases). Trimming stripped 2 bases from V and 2 bases from J, with 13 bases between. Germline V gene data show CDR1 as MNHNS and CDR2 as SASEGT. CDR3 length: 15 residues. CDR3 loop: CASSEPGQLPYEQYF. CDR3 coding DNA: TGTGCCAGCAGTGAACCTGGACAGCTTCCCTACGAGCAGTACTTC.